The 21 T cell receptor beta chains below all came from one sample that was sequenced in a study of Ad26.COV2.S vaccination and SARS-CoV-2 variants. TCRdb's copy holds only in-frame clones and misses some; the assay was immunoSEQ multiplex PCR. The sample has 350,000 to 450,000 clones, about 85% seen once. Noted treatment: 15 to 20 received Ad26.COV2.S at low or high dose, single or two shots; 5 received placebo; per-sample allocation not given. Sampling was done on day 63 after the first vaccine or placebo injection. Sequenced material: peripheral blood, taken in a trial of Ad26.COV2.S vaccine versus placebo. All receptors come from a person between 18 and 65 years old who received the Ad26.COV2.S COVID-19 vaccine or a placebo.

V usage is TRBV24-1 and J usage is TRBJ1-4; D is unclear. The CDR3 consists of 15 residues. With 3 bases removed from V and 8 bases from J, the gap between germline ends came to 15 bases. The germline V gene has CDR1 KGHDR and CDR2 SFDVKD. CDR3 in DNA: TGTGCCACCAGTGATCCGCGGTCCAGCGGGGAAAAACTGTTTTTT. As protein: CATSDPRSSGEKLFF.

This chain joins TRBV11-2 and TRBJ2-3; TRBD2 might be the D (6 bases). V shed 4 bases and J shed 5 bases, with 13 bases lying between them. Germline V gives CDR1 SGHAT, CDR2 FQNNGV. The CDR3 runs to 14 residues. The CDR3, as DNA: TGTGCCAGCAGCTGGGCGGGGTCCATAGATACGCAGTATTTT. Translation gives CASSWAGSIDTQYF.

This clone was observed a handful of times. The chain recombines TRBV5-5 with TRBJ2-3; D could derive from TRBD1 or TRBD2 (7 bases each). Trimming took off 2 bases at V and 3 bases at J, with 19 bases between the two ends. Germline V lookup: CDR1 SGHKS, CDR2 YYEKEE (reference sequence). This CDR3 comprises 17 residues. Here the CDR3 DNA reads TGTGCCAGCAGCTTCAGGGGGGGTGATTACCAGACAGATACGCAGTATTTT. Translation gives CASSFRGGDYQTDTQYF.

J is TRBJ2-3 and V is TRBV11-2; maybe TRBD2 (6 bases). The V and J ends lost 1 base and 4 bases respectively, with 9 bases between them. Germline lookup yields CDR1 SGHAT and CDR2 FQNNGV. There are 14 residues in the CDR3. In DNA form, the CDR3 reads TGTGCCAGCAGCTTAGGACTAGTGCCAGATACGCAGTATTTT. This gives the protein CASSLGLVPDTQYF. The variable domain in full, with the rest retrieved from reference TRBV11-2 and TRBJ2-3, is EAGVAQSPRYKIIEKRQSVAFWCNPISGHATLYWYQQILGQGPKLLIQFQNNGVVDDSQLPKDRFSAERLKGVDSTLKIQPAKLEDSAVYLCASSLGLVPDTQYFGPGTRLTVL.

The CDR3 region has the DNA TGTGCCAGCAGCTTAGTTAGCGGGGTTTACGAGCAGTACTTC. Its protein is CASSLVSGVYEQYF. The chain joins TRBV7-8 to TRBJ2-7; 8 positions match TRBD2. Unmatched junction bases numbered 3, after V lost 1 base and J lost 4 bases. Germline CDR1 reads SGHVS; CDR2 reads FQNEAQ. CDR3 size: 14 residues.

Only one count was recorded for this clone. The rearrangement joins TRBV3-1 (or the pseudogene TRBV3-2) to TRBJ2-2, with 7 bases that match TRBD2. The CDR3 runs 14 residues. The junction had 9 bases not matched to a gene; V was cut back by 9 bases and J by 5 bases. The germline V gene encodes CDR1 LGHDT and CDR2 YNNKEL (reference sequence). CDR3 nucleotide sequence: TGTGCCAGTAAACTAGGGGAGGGGACCGGGGAGCTGTTTTTT. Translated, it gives CASKLGEGTGELFF.

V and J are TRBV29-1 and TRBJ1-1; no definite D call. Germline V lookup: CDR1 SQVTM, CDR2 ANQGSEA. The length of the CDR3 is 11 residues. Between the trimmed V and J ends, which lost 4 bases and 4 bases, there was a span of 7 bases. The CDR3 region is CSVAWATEAFF. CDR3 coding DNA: TGCAGCGTTGCCTGGGCCACTGAAGCTTTCTTT. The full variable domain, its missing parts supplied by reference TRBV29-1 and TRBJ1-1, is SAVISQKPSRDICQRGTSLTIQCQVDSQVTMMFWYRQQPGQSLTLIATANQGSEATYESGFVIDKFPISRPNLTFSTLTVSNMSPEDSSIYLCSVAWATEAFFGQGTRLTVV.

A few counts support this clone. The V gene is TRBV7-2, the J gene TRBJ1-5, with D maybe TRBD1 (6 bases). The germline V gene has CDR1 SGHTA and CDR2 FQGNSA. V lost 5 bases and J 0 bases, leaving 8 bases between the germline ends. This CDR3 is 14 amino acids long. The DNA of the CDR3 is TGTGCCAGCAGCGGCAGGGGTAGCAATCAGCCCCAGCATTTT. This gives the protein CASSGRGSNQPQHF.

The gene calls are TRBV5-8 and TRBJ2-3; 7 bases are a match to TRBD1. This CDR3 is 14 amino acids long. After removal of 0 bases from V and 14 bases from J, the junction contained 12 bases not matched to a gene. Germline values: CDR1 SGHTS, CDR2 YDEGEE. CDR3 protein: CASSLVRGTFEGYF. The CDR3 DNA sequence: TGTGCCAGCAGCTTGGTCAGGGGGACCTTCGAGGGGTATTTT.

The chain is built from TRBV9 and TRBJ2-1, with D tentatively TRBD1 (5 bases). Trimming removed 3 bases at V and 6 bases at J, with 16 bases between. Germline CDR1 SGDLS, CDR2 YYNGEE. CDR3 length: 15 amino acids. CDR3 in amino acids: CASSGGQGGPNEQFF. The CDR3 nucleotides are TGTGCCAGCAGCGGTGGGCAGGGTGGGCCCAATGAGCAGTTCTTC.

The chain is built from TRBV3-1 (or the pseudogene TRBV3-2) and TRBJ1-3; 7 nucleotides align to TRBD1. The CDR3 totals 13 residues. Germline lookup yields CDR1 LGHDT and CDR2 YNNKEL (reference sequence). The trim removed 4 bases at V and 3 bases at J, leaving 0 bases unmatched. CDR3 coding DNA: TGTGCCAGCAGCCGACAGGGTGGAAACACCATATATTTT. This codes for CASSRQGGNTIYF.

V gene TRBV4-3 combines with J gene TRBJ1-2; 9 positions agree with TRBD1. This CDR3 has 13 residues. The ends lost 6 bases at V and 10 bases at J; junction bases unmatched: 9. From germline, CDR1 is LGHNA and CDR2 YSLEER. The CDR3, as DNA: TGCGCCAGCAGGGGGACAGGGAGCGTTGACTACACCTTC. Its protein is CASRGTGSVDYTF.

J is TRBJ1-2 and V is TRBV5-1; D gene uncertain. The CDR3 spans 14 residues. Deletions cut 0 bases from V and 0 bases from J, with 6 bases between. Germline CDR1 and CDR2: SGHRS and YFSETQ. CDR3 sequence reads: CASSLGRTNYGYTF. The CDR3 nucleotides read TGCGCCAGCAGCTTGGGACGGACTAACTATGGCTACACCTTC.

The CDR3 here is CAISESIWIGNTNYGYTF. CDR3 bases: TGTGCCATCAGTGAGTCGATCTGGATCGGGAATACTAACTATGGCTACACCTTC. The chain joins TRBV10-3 to TRBJ1-2; no clear D. The germline V and J ends were trimmed by 0 bases and 0 bases, with 17 bases remaining between them. Germline V gives CDR1 ENHRY, CDR2 SYGVKD. The CDR3 has 18 amino acids.

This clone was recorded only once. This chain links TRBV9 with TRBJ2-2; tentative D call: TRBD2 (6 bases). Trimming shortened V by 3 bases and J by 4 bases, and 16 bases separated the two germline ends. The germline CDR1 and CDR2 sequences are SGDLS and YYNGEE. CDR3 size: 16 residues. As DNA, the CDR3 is TGTGCCAGCAGCGCAGAGGGAACTAGCTTCACCGGGGAGCTGTTTTTT. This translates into CASSAEGTSFTGELFF. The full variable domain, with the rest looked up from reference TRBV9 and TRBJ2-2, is DSGVTQTPKHLITATGQRVTLRCSPRSGDLSVYWYQQSLDQGLQFLIQYYNGEERAKGNILERFSAQQFPDLHSELNLSSLELGDSALYFCASSAEGTSFTGELFFGEGSRLTVL.

CDR3 in amino acids: CASSQVWLTNTEAFF. The CDR3 nucleotides are TGCGCCAGCAGCCAAGTCTGGCTAACGAACACTGAAGCTTTCTTT. The J gene is TRBJ1-1, the V gene TRBV4-1, with D hard to call. The CDR3 is 15 residues long. Trimming removed 1 base from V and 1 base from J, with 10 bases in between. CDR1 and CDR2 (germline): MGHRA, YSYEKL.

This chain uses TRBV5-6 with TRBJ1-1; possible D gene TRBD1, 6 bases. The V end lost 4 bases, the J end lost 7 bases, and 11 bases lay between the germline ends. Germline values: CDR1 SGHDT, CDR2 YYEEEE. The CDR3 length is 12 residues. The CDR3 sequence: CASSLQGIEAFF. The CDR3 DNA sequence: TGTGCCAGCAGCCTACAGGGAATTGAAGCTTTCTTT.

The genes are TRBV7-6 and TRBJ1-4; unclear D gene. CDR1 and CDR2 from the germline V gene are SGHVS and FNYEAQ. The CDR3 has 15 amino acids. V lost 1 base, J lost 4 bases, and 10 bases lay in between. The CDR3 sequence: CASSLDGTGNEKLFF. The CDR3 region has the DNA TGTGCCAGCAGCTTAGATGGTACGGGTAATGAAAAACTGTTTTTT. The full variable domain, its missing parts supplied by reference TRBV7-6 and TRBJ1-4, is GAGVSQSPRYKVTKRGQDVALRCDPISGHVSLYWYRQALGQGPEFLTYFNYEAQQDKSGLPNDRFSAERPEGSISTLTIQRTEQRDSAMYRCASSLDGTGNEKLFFGSGTQLSVL.

CDR3 sequence: CASSSRRYVGSYEQYF. In nucleotides, the CDR3 is TGTGCCAGCAGTTCTCGACGGTACGTAGGATCCTACGAGCAGTACTTC. The gene calls are TRBV27 and TRBJ2-7; D is uncertain. CDR1 is MNHEY, CDR2 SMNVEV, per germline (reference sequence). The CDR3 contains 16 residues. Trimming shortened V by 4 bases and J by 1 base, and 17 bases separated the two germline ends.

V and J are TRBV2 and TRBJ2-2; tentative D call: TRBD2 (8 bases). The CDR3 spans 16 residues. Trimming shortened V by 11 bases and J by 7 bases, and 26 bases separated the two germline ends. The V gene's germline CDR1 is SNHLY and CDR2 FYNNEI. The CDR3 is CAVSRLARGHGGELFF. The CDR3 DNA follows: TGTGCCGTGTCCCGACTAGCGAGGGGGCATGGCGGGGAGCTGTTTTTT.

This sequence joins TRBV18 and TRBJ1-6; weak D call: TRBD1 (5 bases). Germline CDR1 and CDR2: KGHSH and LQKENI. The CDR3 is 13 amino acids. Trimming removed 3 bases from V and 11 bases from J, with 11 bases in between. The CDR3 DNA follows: TGTGCCAGCTCACCCGGGACGGAAACACCCCTCCACTTT. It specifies CASSPGTETPLHF.